The sequence of this T cell receptor beta chain was determined in a study of blood T cell repertoires in COVID-19. On the study more broadly: From the United States, Italy and Spain came samples of acute and convalescent COVID-19.

The ends were cut back, 0 bases at V and 5 bases at J, with 10 bases in the middle. Germline lookup yields CDR1 MNHEY and CDR2 SVGAGI. CDR3 length: 14 amino acids. The repertoire was sequenced with immunoSEQ multiplex PCR; TCRdb's copy has only in-frame clones and lacks some. The table lists about 14,000 clones, around 82% of them singletons. The chain couples TRBV6-5 to TRBJ1-2; D not resolved. The source material was peripheral blood. This TCR was recovered from a woman aged 55-70 years with acute or convalescent COVID-19. The CDR3 DNA reads as TGTGCCAGCAGTTACTCGGGAGAGGCGTATGGCTACACCTTC. It encodes CASSYSGEAYGYTF.